A selection of T cell receptor beta chains follows, all from one sample in a study of Ad26.COV2.S vaccination and SARS-CoV-2 variants. Clones were read by immunoSEQ multiplex PCR, and TCRdb kept only the in-frame ones, dropping some. The sample holds roughly 300,000 clones, 88% seen once. The input for sequencing was peripheral blood, taken in a trial of Ad26.COV2.S vaccine versus placebo. Every receptor here comes from a person aged 18 to 59 who received the Ad26.COV2.S COVID-19 vaccine or a placebo. Each CDR3 is given with its conserved first and last residue. D genes are given only for firm matches. Some rows mark clone size as missing; the rest say once, few, many or name a class of expanded clone.

d_call	clone_size	v_call	j_call	cdr3_aa	cdr3_nt
.	.	TRBV14	TRBJ2-3	CASSPRYTDTQYF	TGTGCCAGCAGCCCGCGCTACACAGATACGCAGTATTTT
TRBD1	.	TRBV9	TRBJ1-1	CASSVDPYRDRGLAFF	TGTGCCAGCAGCGTAGACCCCTACCGGGACAGGGGACTAGCTTTCTTT
.	.	TRBV6-2/TRBV6-3	TRBJ1-6	CASSYENLSYNSPLHF	TGTGCCAGCAGTTACGAAAACCTCTCCTATAATTCACCCCTCCACTTT
.	.	TRBV9	TRBJ1-2	CASSVDPGNYGYTF	TGTGCCAGCAGCGTAGATCCAGGGAACTATGGCTACACCTTC
TRBD2	.	TRBV4-2	TRBJ2-2	CASSGRRLAGVATGELFF	TGTGCCAGCAGCGGGCGCCGACTAGCGGGAGTAGCCACCGGGGAGCTGTTTTTT
.	.	TRBV10-3	TRBJ1-1	CASQAGNTEAFF	TGTGCCAGCCAAGCGGGGAACACTGAAGCTTTCTTT
.	.	TRBV30	TRBJ1-5	CAWGRGGDLSNQPQHF	TGTGCCTGGGGCCGAGGGGGAGACCTTAGCAATCAGCCCCAGCATTTT
.	.	TRBV5-1	TRBJ2-5	CASTLQETQYF	TGCGCCAGCACTCTCCAAGAGACCCAGTACTTC
.	.	TRBV30	TRBJ2-1	CACVTGVNNEQFF	TGTGCCTGCGTAACGGGGGTGAACAATGAGCAGTTCTTC
.	.	TRBV6-1	TRBJ1-5	CASSSPGAQPQHF	TGTGCCAGCAGTTCACCCGGGGCGCAGCCCCAGCATTTT
.	.	TRBV7-3	TRBJ2-3	CASSSKLGERTDTQYF	TGTGCCAGCAGCTCGAAATTAGGGGAGCGCACAGATACGCAGTATTTT
TRBD1	.	TRBV5-1	TRBJ2-7	CASSLGDRIGSYEQYF	TGCGCCAGCAGCTTGGGGGACAGGATAGGGTCCTACGAGCAGTACTTC
.	.	TRBV4-3	TRBJ2-1	CASSQDSSRYNEQFF	TGCGCCAGCAGCCAAGATAGTAGCAGATACAATGAGCAGTTCTTC
TRBD2	few	TRBV5-6	TRBJ2-7	CASSLVGTTSSYEQYF	TGTGCCAGCAGCTTGGTCGGGACTACTAGCTCCTACGAGCAGTACTTC
.	.	TRBV19	TRBJ1-5	CASRNGGGDQPQHF	TGTGCCAGTAGGAACGGGGGCGGGGATCAGCCCCAGCATTTT
TRBD1	.	TRBV4-3	TRBJ1-2	CASSQEDRAYGYTF	TGCGCCAGCAGCCAAGAGGACAGGGCCTATGGCTACACCTTC
TRBD2	.	TRBV10-3	TRBJ2-2	CAIGREQTGELFF	TGTGCCATCGGGCGGGAGCAAACCGGGGAGCTGTTTTTT
TRBD2	.	TRBV24-1	TRBJ2-1	CATSDGTSAFF	TGTGCCACCAGTGATGGGACTAGCGCATTCTTC
.	.	TRBV7-2	TRBJ1-1	CASSLGLDRNKAFF	TGTGCCAGCAGCTTAGGGTTGGATCGAAACAAAGCTTTCTTT
TRBD1	.	TRBV27	TRBJ1-4	CASSPLDRAGELFF	TGTGCCAGCAGTCCCCTTGACAGGGCGGGAGAACTGTTTTTT
.	.	TRBV6-5	TRBJ2-7	CASSLQASSYEQYF	TGTGCCAGCAGTTTACAGGCTAGCTCCTACGAGCAGTACTTC
TRBD2	few	TRBV7-8	TRBJ2-1	CASSPGRVAGLRSLNEQFF	TGTGCCAGCAGCCCCGGGAGGGTAGCGGGATTAAGGTCCTTAAATGAGCAGTTCTTC
.	once	TRBV3-1/TRBV3-2	TRBJ2-7	CASSQDLAQLNAYF	TGTGCCAGCAGCCAAGATCTGGCCCAACTCAATGCATACTTC
.	once	TRBV12-1	TRBJ2-1	CASSSPGLERRNNEQFF	TGTGCCAGCAGCTCGCCGGGACTAGAAAGACGGAACAATGAGCAGTTCTTC
TRBD2	.	TRBV6-4	TRBJ2-1	CASSDYGLAEYNEQFF	TGTGCCAGCAGTGACTATGGACTAGCGGAGTACAATGAGCAGTTCTTC
.	.	TRBV2	TRBJ2-7	CASRTGGSYEQYF	TGTGCCAGCAGAACGGGGGGCTCTTACGAGCAGTACTTC
.	.	TRBV2	TRBJ2-7	CASTLAGQDLSYEQYF	TGTGCCAGCACATTAGCGGGACAGGATCTCTCCTACGAGCAGTACTTC
.	.	TRBV20-1	TRBJ2-7	CSASREGLLYEQYF	TGCAGTGCTAGTAGAGAGGGTCTCTTATACGAGCAGTACTTC
TRBD1	.	TRBV6-5	TRBJ2-7	CASSYQGTGRHEQYF	TGTGCCAGCAGTTACCAAGGGACAGGGAGGCACGAGCAGTACTTC
TRBD2	.	TRBV5-1	TRBJ2-5	CASSLVAAGGRETQYF	TGCGCCAGCAGCTTGGTAGCAGCGGGAGGACGAGAGACCCAGTACTTC
.	.	TRBV5-5	TRBJ2-7	CASSLGGITGRYEQYF	TGTGCCAGCAGCCTTGGCGGGATCACGGGGAGGTACGAGCAGTACTTC
.	.	TRBV11-3	TRBJ2-3	CASSGVPGAARTADTQYF	TGTGCCAGCAGCGGAGTACCTGGGGCAGCCAGGACGGCAGATACGCAGTATTTT
TRBD2	.	TRBV9	TRBJ2-7	CASSVASGDSYEQYF	TGTGCCAGCAGCGTAGCTAGCGGGGACTCCTACGAGCAGTACTTC
.	.	TRBV7-2	TRBJ1-2	CASSLAGGAGYTF	TGTGCCAGCAGCTTAGCGGGGGGCGCAGGGTACACCTTC
.	once	TRBV7-2	TRBJ1-3	CASSPPLRGAGNTIYF	TGTGCCAGCAGCCCCCCCCTCAGGGGCGCTGGAAACACCATATATTTT